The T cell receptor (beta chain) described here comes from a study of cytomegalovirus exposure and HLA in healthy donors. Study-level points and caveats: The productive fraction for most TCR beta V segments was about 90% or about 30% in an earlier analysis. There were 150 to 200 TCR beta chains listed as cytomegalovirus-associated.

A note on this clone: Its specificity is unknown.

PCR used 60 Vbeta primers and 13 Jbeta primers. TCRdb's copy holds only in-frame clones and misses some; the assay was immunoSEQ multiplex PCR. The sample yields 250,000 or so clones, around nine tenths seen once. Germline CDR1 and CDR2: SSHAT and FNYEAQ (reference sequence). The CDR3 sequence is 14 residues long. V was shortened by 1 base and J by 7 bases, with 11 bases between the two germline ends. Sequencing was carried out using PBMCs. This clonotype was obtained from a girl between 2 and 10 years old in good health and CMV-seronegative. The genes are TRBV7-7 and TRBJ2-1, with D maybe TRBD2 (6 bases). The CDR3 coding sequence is TGTGCCAGCAGCTTAGGACTAGGGGAAAATGAGCAGTTCTTC. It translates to CASSLGLGENEQFF.